Below are 10 T cell receptor beta chains sequenced from a single sample in a study of blood T cell repertoires in COVID-19. Some clones are missing from TCRdb's copy, which holds only in-frame ones; the method was immunoSEQ multiplex PCR. This sample has approximately 210,000 clones, with just over 85% found just once. Sequenced: peripheral blood. The receptors derive from a man aged 25 to 40 who had recovered from COVID-19.

The chain employs TRBV19 and TRBJ1-2; TRBD1 agrees at 7 bases. This CDR3 is built from 14 residues. J was trimmed by 4 bases and V by 3 bases; bases with no gene match: 5. The germline CDR1 and CDR2 sequences are LNHDA and SQIVND (reference sequence). The CDR3 reads CASSIGAGGYGYTF. DNA of the CDR3: TGTGCCAGTAGTATCGGTGCAGGGGGCTATGGCTACACCTTC.

V and J are TRBV7-8 and TRBJ2-5; 9 positions match TRBD2. The CDR3 covers 16 residues. Germline V gene sequence: CDR1 SGHVS, CDR2 FQNEAQ. V dropped 6 bases and J dropped 9; count of bases not matched to a gene: 17. In DNA, the CDR3 is TGTGCCAGCAGTCGAGAAGGGACTAGCCCCCCGCGGGCCCAGTACTTC. This translates into CASSREGTSPPRAQYF.

This chain uses TRBV13 with TRBJ1-1, with D possibly TRBD1 on 5 matching bases. Germline loops: CDR1 PRHDT, CDR2 FYEKMQ (reference sequence). V lost 6 bases, J lost 4 bases, and 21 bases lay in between. The CDR3 consists of 16 residues. In DNA, the CDR3 is TGTGCCAGCAGTCCCCTGGTGGCAGGGAAGAGCACTGAAGCTTTCTTT. Translation: CASSPLVAGKSTEAFF.

Turning to this clone: Additional DNA sequences in this sample encode the identical CDR3. DNA of the CDR3: TGCGCCAGCAGCCAAGACGAGGGTTACACCTTC. This encodes CASSQDEGYTF. This sequence joins TRBV4-1 and TRBJ1-2, with no clear D. The CDR3 covers 11 residues. V was trimmed by 0 bases and J by 11 bases, leaving 7 bases between them. Germline CDR1 MGHRA, CDR2 YSYEKL.

V usage is TRBV25-1 and J usage is TRBJ1-6, with D possibly being TRBD1 (5 bases). Looked up from germline, CDR1 is MGHDK and CDR2 is SYGVNS. The CDR3 runs 15 residues. V dropped 5 bases and J dropped 7 bases, with 15 bases sitting between them. The CDR3 sequence is CASSTGSARNSPLHF. The CDR3 nucleotides are TGTGCCAGCAGTACAGGATCGGCGCGAAATTCACCCCTCCACTTT.

V gene TRBV4-2 combines with J gene TRBJ1-2, with TRBD1 as a possible D gene (5 bases). The V end lost 3 bases, the J end lost 4 bases, and 12 bases lay between the germline ends. Germline V gives CDR1 LGHNA, CDR2 YNFKEQ. This CDR3 region has 14 residues. CDR3 sequence: CASSHPDSRYGYTF. In DNA form, the CDR3 reads TGTGCCAGCAGCCACCCAGACAGCCGCTATGGCTACACCTTC.

This clone was counted once. DNA for the CDR3: TGCGCCAGCAGAGACTTGTTAGGACAGGGGCCGGATAATGAAAAACTGTTTTTT. This codes for CASRDLLGQGPDNEKLFF. The chain uses TRBV5-1 and TRBJ1-4, with 9 bases aligning to TRBD1. The V segment lost 5 bases and the J segment 4 bases; nucleotides outside the gene matches: 15. Germline CDR1 and CDR2: SGHRS and YFSETQ. The CDR3 sequence is 18 residues long. Looking up the rest from reference TRBV5-1 and TRBJ1-4 gives the full variable domain: KAGVTQTPRYLIKTRGQQVTLSCSPISGHRSVSWYQQTPGQGLQFLFEYFSETQRNKGNFPGRFSGRQFSNSRSEMNVSTLELGDSALYLCASRDLLGQGPDNEKLFFGSGTQLSVL.

This chain connects TRBV4-3 to TRBJ1-3; 7 bases line up with TRBD1. The V segment lost 1 base and the J segment 0 bases; nucleotides outside the gene matches: 3. Germline V lookup: CDR1 LGHNA, CDR2 YSLEER. The CDR3 length is 16 residues. This CDR3 reads CASSQGDSFSGNTIYF. CDR3 nucleotides: TGCGCCAGCAGCCAAGGGGACAGCTTCTCTGGAAACACCATATATTTT.

The table lists this clone with a count of one. The V and J genes are TRBV15 and TRBJ2-3, with D possibly matching TRBD2 (5 bases). Trimming removed 0 bases from V and 2 bases from J, with 15 bases in between. This CDR3 has 17 amino acids. From germline, CDR1 is LNHNV and CDR2 YYDKDF (reference sequence). The CDR3 region has the DNA TGTGCCACCAGCAGAGATGGAGACGGGGTATTCACAGATACGCAGTATTTT. Translation: CATSRDGDGVFTDTQYF. The variable domain in full, completed from reference TRBV15 and TRBJ2-3, reads DAMVIQNPRYQVTQFGKPVTLSCSQTLNHNVMYWYQQKSSQAPKLLFHYYDKDFNNEADTPDNFQSRRPNTSFCFLDIRSPGLGDTAMYLCATSRDGDGVFTDTQYFGPGTRLTVL.

The chain has TRBV5-5 and TRBJ1-1, with D perhaps TRBD1 (5 bases). V was cut by 0 bases and J by 3 bases, with 12 bases left in between. The CDR3 spans 15 residues. The germline gives CDR1 SGHKS, CDR2 YYEKEE (reference sequence). For the CDR3, the DNA is TGTGCCAGCAGCTTGGTCGGGGGAGCGGACACTGAAGCTTTCTTT. Its translation is CASSLVGGADTEAFF.